Presented here are 28 T cell receptor beta chains from one specimen sequenced in a study of cytomegalovirus exposure and HLA in healthy donors. The PCR had 60 Vbeta and 13 Jbeta primers. Some clones are missing from TCRdb's copy, which holds only in-frame ones; the method was immunoSEQ multiplex PCR. The data show about 130,000 clones, 65% to 80% seen once. The sequencing input was PBMCs. The receptors come from a woman aged 55-69 years in good health and CMV-seropositive.

This clone was found once. This rearrangement joins TRBV5-4 to TRBJ2-1; a possible D gene is TRBD2 (5 bases). The V gene's germline CDR1 is SGHNT and CDR2 YYREEE (reference sequence). Trimming left V 4 bases short and J 9 bases short, with 20 bases between. This CDR3 spans 15 amino acids. Here the CDR3 DNA reads TGTGCCAGCAGCCATCGTCGGACTGTATTGGCTGAGCAGTTCTTC. Its protein product is CASSHRRTVLAEQFF.

The chain joins TRBV28 to TRBJ1-3, with 9 bases matching TRBD1. The CDR3 is 15 amino acids. The trim removed 5 bases at V and 4 bases at J, leaving 6 bases unmatched. The germline V gene encodes CDR1 MDHEN and CDR2 SYDVKM. The CDR3 coding sequence is TGTGCCAGCAGTCCACACGGGACAGGGGGAAACACCATATATTTT. Protein: CASSPHGTGGNTIYF.

This chain uses TRBV5-1 with TRBJ2-5; 7 bases line up with TRBD2. The V segment lost 4 bases and the J segment 5 bases; nucleotides outside the gene matches: 11. CDR3 size: 15 residues. CDR1 SGHRS and CDR2 YFSETQ come from the germline V gene. The CDR3 DNA sequence: TGCGCCAGCAGCACCGGGAGGCCAGACGGGGAGACCCAGTACTTC. Its protein is CASSTGRPDGETQYF.

V usage is TRBV7-9 and J usage is TRBJ1-2, with a weak D call TRBD1 (6 bases). This CDR3 region has 14 residues. V was shortened by 4 bases and J by 8 bases, with 17 bases between the two germline ends. Looked up from germline, CDR1 is SEHNR and CDR2 is FQNEAQ (reference sequence). The CDR3 protein is CASSSGTLTSGYTF. CDR3 nucleotides: TGTGCCAGCAGCTCGGGGACACTTACTTCGGGCTACACCTTC.

The rearrangement joins TRBV7-9 to TRBJ1-4, with D maybe TRBD1 (6 bases). The germline V gene encodes CDR1 SEHNR and CDR2 FQNEAQ (reference sequence). Trimming shortened V by 5 bases and J by 0 bases, and 16 bases separated the two germline ends. This CDR3 comprises 17 residues. The CDR3 sequence is CASSTYRDTTTNEKLFF. The DNA of the CDR3 is TGTGCCAGCAGCACCTATCGGGACACTACAACTAATGAAAAACTGTTTTTT.

This sequence joins TRBV7-9 and TRBJ2-3, with 8 bases identical to TRBD2. Germline-derived CDR1 and CDR2 are SEHNR and FQNEAQ (reference sequence). This CDR3 contains 16 residues. The trim removed 1 base at V and 0 bases at J, leaving 3 bases unmatched. In nucleotides, the CDR3 is TGTGCCAGCAGCTTAGGTTCTAGCGGGAGCACAGATACGCAGTATTTT. It encodes CASSLGSSGSTDTQYF. The full variable domain, rest sourced from reference TRBV7-9 and TRBJ2-3, is DTGVSQNPRHKITKRGQNVTFRCDPISEHNRLYWYRQTLGQGPEFLTYFQNEAQLEKSRLLSDRFSAERPKGSFSTLEIQRTEQGDSAMYLCASSLGSSGSTDTQYFGPGTRLTVL.

This chain connects TRBV6-5 to TRBJ1-5; D is possibly TRBD1 (6 bases). With 6 bases removed from V and 3 bases from J, the gap between germline ends came to 12 bases. CDR3 length: 14 amino acids. Per germline, CDR1 MNHEY and CDR2 SVGAGI. The CDR3 is CASSGGQYNQPQHF. In DNA form, the CDR3 reads TGTGCCAGCAGCGGCGGACAGTACAATCAGCCCCAGCATTTT.

The chain carries TRBV30 and TRBJ1-1, with 10 positions matching TRBD1. CDR1 and CDR2 (germline): GTSNPN, SVGIG (reference sequence). Unmatched junction bases numbered 7, after V lost 7 bases and J lost 5 bases. This CDR3 has 13 amino acids. CDR3 region: CAYRQGAGTEAFF. The CDR3 DNA reads as TGTGCCTACCGACAGGGGGCGGGTACTGAAGCTTTCTTT.

The rearrangement joins TRBV10-3 to TRBJ1-5, with D possibly being TRBD1 (6 bases). The germline V gene has CDR1 ENHRY and CDR2 SYGVKD. V lost 7 bases and J lost 4, with 11 bases in between. CDR3 size: 13 residues. CDR3 loop: CAIKDRGNQPQHF. For the CDR3, the DNA is TGTGCCATCAAAGATAGGGGGAATCAGCCCCAGCATTTT.

This sequence joins TRBV18 and TRBJ2-7, with TRBD1 matching 7 bases. Germline assignment: CDR1 KGHSH and CDR2 LQKENI. This CDR3 is built from 14 residues. With V trimmed by 6 bases and J by 3 bases, 8 bases remained unmatched. The CDR3 DNA is TGTGCCAGCTCTCACGAACAGGGGCTCTACGAGCAGTACTTC. It codes for CASSHEQGLYEQYF. Variable domain in full (rest from reference TRBV18 and TRBJ2-7): NAGVMQNPRHLVRRRGQEARLRCSPMKGHSHVYWYRQLPEEGLKFMVYLQKENIIDESGMPKERFSAEFPKEGPSILRIQQVVRGDSAAYFCASSHEQGLYEQYFGPGTRLTVT.

V gene TRBV2 combines with J gene TRBJ1-1; D is uncertain. The CDR3 loop spans 12 amino acids. V dropped 6 bases and J dropped 9 bases, with 14 bases sitting between them. Germline V CDR1 and CDR2: SNHLY, FYNNEI. The CDR3: CASRSTLDQAFF. The CDR3 DNA is TGTGCCAGCAGATCGACTTTGGATCAAGCTTTCTTT.

The V gene is TRBV2, the J gene TRBJ2-7; no firm D call. Germline V CDR1 and CDR2: SNHLY, FYNNEI. The CDR3 has 16 amino acids. Trimming took 4 bases from V and 2 from J, leaving 18 bases between them. The CDR3 loop is CASSGVSPRVPYEQYF. CDR3 bases: TGTGCCAGCAGTGGGGTTAGCCCTAGAGTTCCCTACGAGCAGTACTTC.

The table lists this clone with a count of one. This sequence joins TRBV5-8 and TRBJ2-3; TRBD2 agrees at 11 bases. After removal of 0 bases from V and 0 bases from J, the junction contained 3 bases not matched to a gene. Germline V CDR1 and CDR2: SGHTS, YDEGEE. This CDR3 is built from 17 residues. Written as DNA, the CDR3 is TGTGCCAGCAGCTTGGGACTAGCGGGATTTAGCACAGATACGCAGTATTTT. Amino acids: CASSLGLAGFSTDTQYF.

The chain combines TRBV7-6 with TRBJ2-1, with D hard to call. Trimming pared 3 bases from V and 0 bases from J, leaving 9 bases between. From germline, CDR1 is SGHVS and CDR2 FNYEAQ. The CDR3 is 15 amino acids. The CDR3 DNA is TGTGCCAGCAGCTTGTCGCTGAGCTCCTACAATGAGCAGTTCTTC. Protein sequence: CASSLSLSSYNEQFF.

The V call is TRBV19, the J call TRBJ2-7, with 11 bases lining up with TRBD1. This CDR3 has 15 residues. From germline, CDR1 is LNHDA and CDR2 SQIVND (reference sequence). V was pared by 6 bases and J by 7 bases, with 11 bases of the junction left unmatched. Here the CDR3 reads CASRKRGQGVEEQYF. CDR3 coding DNA: TGTGCCAGTAGAAAAAGGGGACAGGGGGTGGAAGAGCAGTACTTC.

This clone was observed a handful of times. This sequence joins TRBV5-6 and TRBJ2-7, with 9 bases that match TRBD2. Germline assignment: CDR1 SGHDT and CDR2 YYEEEE. V lost 1 base and J lost 5; bases outside the gene matches: 4. The CDR3 loop spans 14 amino acids. The CDR3 loop is CASSLLRGGNEQYF. The DNA for the CDR3 is TGTGCCAGCAGCTTGTTGCGGGGGGGGAACGAGCAGTACTTC.

The chain links TRBV7-2 to TRBJ2-1; TRBD2 agrees at 7 bases. The junction had 10 bases not matched to a gene; V was cut back by 1 base and J by 7 bases. The CDR3 sequence is 16 residues long. From germline, CDR1 is SGHTA and CDR2 FQGNSA. CDR3 loop: CASSLELLLATNEQFF. Written as DNA, the CDR3 is TGTGCCAGCAGCTTAGAGCTTTTACTAGCGACAAATGAGCAGTTCTTC. Complete variable domain (other parts from reference TRBV7-2 and TRBJ2-1): GAGVSQSPSNKVTEKGKDVELRCDPISGHTALYWYRQSLGQGLEFLIYFQGNSAPDKSGLPSDRFSAERTGGSVSTLTIQRTQQEDSAVYLCASSLELLLATNEQFFGPGTRLTVL.

This clone occurred a few times. V is TRBV6-5 and J is TRBJ1-6; no definite D call. Per germline, CDR1 MNHEY and CDR2 SVGAGI. V gave up 3 bases and J gave up 7 bases, with 13 bases separating them. There are 15 residues in the CDR3. The CDR3 DNA follows: TGTGCCAGCAGTTATAGCGGGGTGGGAAATTCACCCCTCCACTTT. Amino acid sequence: CASSYSGVGNSPLHF.

The sample holds a few counts of this clone. The likely explanation is a read error, given a far larger clone one base away. Additional DNA sequences in this sample encode the identical CDR3. The V call is TRBV6-5, the J call TRBJ1-2; the match to TRBD1 covers 9 bases. The CDR3 is 14 amino acids. The germline gives CDR1 MNHEY, CDR2 SVGAGI. V dropped 5 bases and J dropped 4; count of bases not matched to a gene: 5. The CDR3 loop reads CASSPGTGTYGYTF. CDR3 DNA sequence: TGTGCCAGCAGTCCCGGGACAGGGACCTATGGCTACACCTTC.

This sequence joins TRBV5-4 and TRBJ1-4; TRBD1 matches at 8 bases. CDR1 is SGHNT, CDR2 YYREEE, per germline (reference sequence). CDR3 length equals 15 residues. The J segment lost 8 bases and the V segment lost 0 bases, leaving 6 bases of the junction unmatched. The chain's CDR3 is CASSLGGTGAEKLFF. CDR3 DNA: TGTGCCAGCAGCTTGGGTGGGACAGGAGCCGAAAAACTGTTTTTT.

The genes are TRBV29-1 and TRBJ1-2; the D gene is possibly TRBD1 (5 bases). The CDR3 consists of 12 residues. V gave up 4 bases and J gave up 8 bases, with 14 bases separating them. Germline V lookup: CDR1 SQVTM, CDR2 ANQGSEA. This chain's CDR3 is CSVALDRSGYTF. The CDR3 region has the DNA TGCAGCGTTGCCCTCGACAGATCCGGCTACACCTTC.

In this sample, this clone turned up a few times. This chain's CDR3 is CASSHISEDTEAFF. The CDR3 DNA reads as TGCGCCAGCAGCCATATATCCGAGGACACTGAAGCTTTCTTT. V and J are TRBV4-1 and TRBJ1-1; D uncertain. CDR1 is MGHRA and CDR2 is YSYEKL in the germline V gene. CDR3 length: 14 residues. V lost 3 bases and J lost 3, with 11 bases in between.

This clone was seen only once. The gene calls are TRBV19 and TRBJ1-4; maybe TRBD1 (6 bases). The CDR3 length is 16 residues. The germline V gene encodes CDR1 LNHDA and CDR2 SQIVND (reference sequence). The V end lost 6 bases, the J end lost 5 bases, and 19 bases lay between the germline ends. The CDR3 nucleotides are TGTGCCAGTAGCAAAATCACCGGGACACCAAATGAAAAACTGTTTTTT. Translated: CASSKITGTPNEKLFF.

This clone is a singleton in its sample. This chain uses TRBV18 with TRBJ2-5; 9 nucleotides agree with TRBD2. Germline loops: CDR1 KGHSH, CDR2 LQKENI. The CDR3 covers 15 residues. J was trimmed by 5 bases and V by 3 bases; bases with no gene match: 7. Here the CDR3 reads CASSPRLAAFETQYF. As DNA, the CDR3 is TGTGCCAGCTCACCTCGACTAGCGGCCTTTGAGACCCAGTACTTC.

The chain couples TRBV30 to TRBJ1-2, with TRBD1 matching over 9 bases. The length of the CDR3 is 16 residues. In germline, CDR1 is GTSNPN, CDR2 SVGIG (reference sequence). V lost 5 bases and J lost 7; bases outside the gene matches: 17. The CDR3 region is CAWGLGTGLFRSGYTF. CDR3 DNA: TGTGCCTGGGGTCTGGGGACAGGGCTTTTTCGAAGTGGCTACACCTTC.

The chain carries TRBV7-6 and TRBJ1-1; D unresolved. V was clipped by 2 bases and J by 0 bases, with 4 bases between them. CDR1 and CDR2 from the germline V gene are SGHVS and FNYEAQ. This CDR3 spans 13 amino acids. CDR3 sequence (DNA): TGTGCCAGCAGCTTACAGGTGAACACTGAAGCTTTCTTT. It yields the protein CASSLQVNTEAFF.

This clone was detected only once. V is TRBV7-2 and J is TRBJ1-4; unclear D gene. Germline V CDR1 and CDR2: SGHTA, FQGNSA. V was cut by 3 bases and J by 8 bases, with 10 bases left in between. This CDR3 comprises 13 residues. In DNA form, the CDR3 reads TGTGCCAGCAGCTTTGTTTCCCAAGAAAAACTGTTTTTT. This codes for CASSFVSQEKLFF.

The chain joins TRBV7-3 to TRBJ2-3, with 7 bases lining up with TRBD1. The junction had 6 bases not matched to a gene; V was cut back by 5 bases and J by 4 bases. The V gene's germline CDR1 is SGHTA and CDR2 FQGTGA. The CDR3 runs 14 residues. CDR3 sequence (DNA): TGTGCCAGCAGCCTTACAGGGGTCGCAGATACGCAGTATTTT. This encodes CASSLTGVADTQYF.